Listed here are 2 T cell receptor beta chains from one sample, sequenced in a study of CD8 T cells in ankylosing spondylitis. Using its own MiXCR run on the 5' RACE reads, TCRdb lists one record per CDR3 protein. The top ten hold 3.5% to 5% of the sample, which has some 150,000 distinct CDR3 sequences, approximately 10% seen once. The source material was blood, either unsorted or a sorted T cell fraction (not recorded which). The source of these receptors is a female donor with ankylosing spondylitis or in good health (not recorded which).

The CDR3 loop is CASSEGGWSPLHF. CDR3 nucleotide sequence: TGCGCCAGCAGTGAGGGGGGATGGTCACCCCTCCACTTT. The chain employs TRBV10-1 and TRBJ1-6; a possible D gene is TRBD1 (5 bases). V was clipped by 2 bases and J by 10 bases, with 9 bases between them. CDR3 size: 13 residues. Germline loops: CDR1 WNHNN, CDR2 SYGVQD (reference sequence).

This clonotype was counted at least ten times. The chain joins TRBV5-1 to TRBJ2-3; weak D call: TRBD1 (6 bases). The CDR3 contains 16 residues. V dropped 1 base and J dropped 5 bases, with 17 bases sitting between them. Germline CDR1 SGHRS, CDR2 YFSETQ. CDR3: CASSLTPQGRRDTQYF. The CDR3, as DNA: TGCGCCAGCAGCTTGACCCCTCAGGGGCGTAGAGATACGCAGTATTTT.